The 21 T cell receptor beta chains below all came from one sample that was sequenced in a study of monozygotic twins with cystic fibrosis. Profiled with immunoSEQ multiplex PCR; TCRdb holds only in-frame clones, not every one. The table lists fewer than 30,000 clones, 95% to 98% of them singletons. Material for sequencing was blood. The receptors shown here come from a girl aged 2 to 9 with cystic fibrosis.

The chain uses TRBV2 and TRBJ1-1; 9 bases line up with TRBD1. The CDR3 has 14 residues. The V gene end was trimmed by 6 bases and the J gene end by 1 base; junction bases not matched to a gene: 3. Germline V gene lookup returns CDR1 SNHLY and CDR2 FYNNEI. The CDR3 bases are TGTGCCAGCAGCCGGGACAGGGCGAACACTGAAGCTTTCTTT. It translates to CASSRDRANTEAFF.

This sequence joins TRBV6-5 and TRBJ2-2; D is perhaps TRBD2 (5 bases). In germline, CDR1 is MNHEY, CDR2 SVGAGI. The CDR3 contains 15 residues. V was pared by 6 bases and J by 6 bases, with 17 bases between. The CDR3 nucleotides read TGTGCCAGCAGGAATAGTGGAGGAAGCCCCGGGGAGCTGTTTTTT. Translating gives CASRNSGGSPGELFF.

Here the CDR3 DNA reads TGTGCCAGCAGCTTATGGGCTCGATGGAACACCGGGGAGCTGTTTTTT. Translated, it gives CASSLWARWNTGELFF. The J gene is TRBJ2-2, the V gene TRBV7-2; D uncertain. The germline V gene has CDR1 SGHTA and CDR2 FQGNSA. This CDR3 region has 16 residues. Trimming cost V 2 bases and J 1 base, with 11 bases left between them.

The chain couples TRBV28 to TRBJ2-7; the match to TRBD2 covers 8 bases. Trimming removed 5 bases from V and 2 bases from J; junction bases left unmatched: 11. Germline V gives CDR1 MDHEN, CDR2 SYDVKM. The CDR3 has 16 residues. The CDR3 bases are TGTGCCAGCAGTCCCCCCCCACTAGCGGAAACCTACGAGCAGTACTTC. As protein: CASSPPPLAETYEQYF.

The chain has TRBV19 and TRBJ2-1; TRBD2 matches 11 bases. The V gene end was trimmed by 5 bases and the J gene end by 9 bases; junction bases not matched to a gene: 9. This CDR3 contains 15 residues. Germline V lookup: CDR1 LNHDA, CDR2 SQIVND (reference sequence). CDR3 DNA sequence: TGTGCCAGTAGTCCGTCAACTAGCGGGAGAACTGAGCAGTTCTTC. Protein sequence: CASSPSTSGRTEQFF.

The genes are TRBV7-2 and TRBJ2-3; 14 nucleotides agree with TRBD2. Looked up from germline, CDR1 is SGHTA and CDR2 is FQGNSA. This CDR3 contains 15 residues. The V segment lost 7 bases and the J segment 3 bases; nucleotides outside the gene matches: 3. The CDR3, as DNA: TGTGCCAGCACGCGACTAGCGGGAGGGACAGATACGCAGTATTTT. As protein: CASTRLAGGTDTQYF. Drawing the rest from reference TRBV7-2 and TRBJ2-3, the complete variable domain is GAGVSQSPSNKVTEKGKDVELRCDPISGHTALYWYRQSLGQGLEFLIYFQGNSAPDKSGLPSDRFSAERTGGSVSTLTIQRTQQEDSAVYLCASTRLAGGTDTQYFGPGTRLTVL.

This clone was seen once. The J gene is TRBJ2-5, the V gene TRBV4-1; 8 bases map to TRBD1. Trimming took 4 bases from V and 4 from J; bases not matched to a gene: 8. CDR1 is MGHRA, CDR2 YSYEKL, per germline. There are 15 residues in the CDR3. The CDR3 region is CASSRSDRVVETQYF. The CDR3 DNA sequence: TGCGCCAGCAGCCGATCGGACAGGGTCGTAGAGACCCAGTACTTC.

The CDR3 DNA reads as TGTGCCAGCAGCTTAGAGGTCAGGGGGAATGAAAAACTGTTTTTT. This encodes CASSLEVRGNEKLFF. The rearrangement uses TRBV7-2 and TRBJ1-4, with 7 bases matching TRBD1. J gave up 5 bases and V 1 base, and 4 bases lay outside the gene matches. Germline V CDR1 and CDR2: SGHTA, FQGNSA. The CDR3 length is 15 residues.

The chain combines TRBV28 with TRBJ1-5; D unresolved. Germline values: CDR1 MDHEN, CDR2 SYDVKM. Trimming stripped 6 bases from V and 8 bases from J, with 14 bases between. This CDR3 contains 13 residues. The CDR3 loop is CASRTERTEPQHF. The CDR3 nucleotides are TGTGCCAGCAGGACTGAAAGGACCGAGCCCCAGCATTTT. Supplemented by reference TRBV28 and TRBJ1-5, the full variable domain reads DVKVTQSSRYLVKRTGEKVFLECVQDMDHENMFWYRQDPGLGLRLIYFSYDVKMKEKGDIPEGYSVSREKKERFSLILESASTNQTSMYLCASRTERTEPQHFGDGTRLSIL.

The chain is built from TRBV18 and TRBJ2-1; D is unresolved. The CDR3 length is 11 residues. Trimming removed 6 bases at V and 8 bases at J, with 8 bases between. Per the germline V gene, CDR1 is KGHSH and CDR2 is LQKENI. The CDR3 spells CASSPGDEQFF. The DNA of the CDR3 is TGTGCCAGCTCCCCAGGCGATGAGCAGTTCTTC.

The chain is built from TRBV28 and TRBJ1-2, with D perhaps matching TRBD1 (5 bases). CDR1 is MDHEN and CDR2 is SYDVKM in the germline V gene. CDR3 length equals 15 residues. Between the trimmed V and J ends, which lost 2 bases and 0 bases, there was a span of 10 bases. The CDR3, as DNA: TGTGCCAGCAGTTTAGCGGGGCGTGCTAACTATGGCTACACCTTC. Its translation is CASSLAGRANYGYTF.

This chain links TRBV6-1 with TRBJ2-7; D ambiguous. V shed 2 bases and J shed 2 bases, with 10 bases lying between them. Germline assignment: CDR1 MNHNS and CDR2 SASEGT. This CDR3 has 14 residues. CDR3 in DNA: TGTGCCAGCAGTGAAACCGTCCGACCCTACGAGCAGTACTTC. Translated: CASSETVRPYEQYF.

This chain uses TRBV12-5 with TRBJ1-3; D gene unclear. The CDR3 is made up of 17 amino acids. Per the germline V gene, CDR1 is LGHNT and CDR2 is FRNRAP. V gave up 4 bases and J gave up 7 bases, with 23 bases separating them. The CDR3 DNA reads TGTGCTAGTGGTTCTGTGTGGGAGTTGGGAGGGTGGAACACCATATATTTT. The encoded protein is CASGSVWELGGWNTIYF.

V gene TRBV19 combines with J gene TRBJ1-5, with TRBD1 matching 7 bases. This CDR3 is 16 amino acids long. Per the germline V gene, CDR1 is LNHDA and CDR2 is SQIVND (reference sequence). V dropped 6 bases and J dropped 3; count of bases not matched to a gene: 11. The CDR3 is CASRREGRGINQPQHF. The CDR3 coding sequence is TGTGCCAGTAGGCGGGAGGGCAGGGGGATCAATCAGCCCCAGCATTTT.

The V call is TRBV28, the J call TRBJ1-2; weak D call: TRBD1 (5 bases). The CDR3 has 16 residues. From germline, CDR1 is MDHEN and CDR2 SYDVKM. Trimming removed 5 bases at V and 5 bases at J, with 21 bases between. The CDR3 nucleotides are TGTGCCAGCAGTGAACCGGGACTCTCTAGAACATATGGCTACACCTTC. Protein sequence: CASSEPGLSRTYGYTF.

This clone was counted once. The CDR3 protein is CASSGAGDTDTQYF. CDR3 in DNA: TGTGCCAGCAGCGGGGCGGGGGACACAGATACGCAGTATTTT. The chain has TRBV7-3 and TRBJ2-3, with TRBD2 matching over 7 bases. The length of the CDR3 is 14 residues. Germline V gives CDR1 SGHTA, CDR2 FQGTGA. Trimming cost V 5 bases and J 2 bases; bases outside gene matches: 4.

The chain couples TRBV7-8 to TRBJ2-7, with TRBD2 matching over 11 bases. Germline assignment: CDR1 SGHVS and CDR2 FQNEAQ. The CDR3 extends over 15 amino acids. Trimming cost V 4 bases and J 5 bases; bases outside gene matches: 7. The CDR3 DNA is TGTGCCAGCAGCTCCAGTAGCGGGAGGGTTAACGAGCAGTACTTC. Protein product: CASSSSSGRVNEQYF.

The chain links TRBV6-1 to TRBJ1-1; tentatively, D is TRBD1 (5 bases). The CDR3 covers 13 residues. Germline CDR1 MNHNS, CDR2 SASEGT. Between the trimmed V and J ends, which lost 1 base and 4 bases, there was a span of 7 bases. CDR3 DNA: TGTGCCAGCAGTGAAGGACAGATCACTGAAGCTTTCTTT. Protein sequence: CASSEGQITEAFF.

V usage is TRBV4-1 and J usage is TRBJ2-7; D might be TRBD2 (5 bases). The germline CDR1 and CDR2 sequences are MGHRA and YSYEKL. The CDR3 totals 13 residues. V dropped 9 bases and J dropped 2 bases, with 14 bases sitting between them. CDR3 bases: TGCGCCAGGGACTTTCGGACCACCTACGAGCAGTACTTC. This sequence encodes CARDFRTTYEQYF.

This chain uses TRBV9 with TRBJ1-1; the D gene is possibly TRBD1 (5 bases). From germline, CDR1 is SGDLS and CDR2 YYNGEE. The length of the CDR3 is 16 residues. Trimming pared 5 bases from V and 0 bases from J, leaving 17 bases between. CDR3: CASRATRGNMNTEAFF. The DNA of the CDR3 is TGTGCCAGCAGGGCCACAAGGGGAAACATGAACACTGAAGCTTTCTTT.

The chain has TRBV2 and TRBJ2-7, with 11 bases matching TRBD2. Trimming took 6 bases from V and 10 from J; bases not matched to a gene: 5. The germline CDR1 and CDR2 sequences are SNHLY and FYNNEI. The CDR3 length is 12 residues. CDR3: CASRASGRKQYF. In nucleotides, the CDR3 is TGTGCCAGCAGGGCTAGCGGGAGGAAACAGTACTTC.